The 23 T cell receptor beta chains listed next were all sequenced from one sample in a study of blood T cell repertoires in COVID-19. TCRdb's table, derived via immunoSEQ multiplex PCR, lists solely in-frame clones and lacks some. The table records 100,000 to 150,000 clones, roughly 88% of them present only once. Sequenced sample: peripheral blood. The receptors come from a man between 65 and 79 years old with active COVID-19.

This chain joins TRBV3-1 (or the pseudogene TRBV3-2) and TRBJ1-1; D unresolved. The V end was cut by 4 bases, the J end by 9 bases, with 18 bases between. This CDR3 is 14 amino acids long. CDR1 LGHDT and CDR2 YNNKEL come from the germline V gene (reference sequence). CDR3 nucleotide sequence: TGTGCCAGCAGCCTCCTATCCTTTGAGGGAAAAGCTTTCTTT. Translation: CASSLLSFEGKAFF.

V gene TRBV2 combines with J gene TRBJ1-1; 9 bases are a match to TRBD1. The J segment lost 1 base and the V segment lost 8 bases, leaving 8 bases of the junction unmatched. Per germline, CDR1 SNHLY and CDR2 FYNNEI. CDR3 length: 15 residues. This CDR3 is CASLWQDRGNTEAFF. The CDR3 DNA sequence: TGTGCCAGCTTATGGCAGGACAGGGGGAACACTGAAGCTTTCTTT.

The chain recombines TRBV7-6 with TRBJ2-3; D gene uncertain. The germline gives CDR1 SGHVS, CDR2 FNYEAQ. The germline V and J ends were trimmed by 2 bases and 0 bases, with 12 bases remaining between them. The CDR3 loop spans 16 amino acids. CDR3 DNA: TGTGCCAGCAGCTTACGTACAGCTTCTAGCACAGATACGCAGTATTTT. Residues: CASSLRTASSTDTQYF. Complete variable domain (other parts from reference TRBV7-6 and TRBJ2-3): GAGVSQSPRYKVTKRGQDVALRCDPISGHVSLYWYRQALGQGPEFLTYFNYEAQQDKSGLPNDRFSAERPEGSISTLTIQRTEQRDSAMYRCASSLRTASSTDTQYFGPGTRLTVL.

This clone is a singleton in its sample. This chain joins TRBV9 and TRBJ2-5, with D unresolved. The V gene's germline CDR1 is SGDLS and CDR2 YYNGEE. The length of the CDR3 is 16 residues. The V and J ends lost 0 bases and 1 base respectively, with 13 bases between them. The DNA for the CDR3 is TGTGCCAGCAGCGTAGCCCCCGCGCTCACCCAAGAGACCCAGTACTTC. Translating gives CASSVAPALTQETQYF.

This rearrangement joins TRBV5-1 to TRBJ2-7, with TRBD1 matching 9 bases. From germline, CDR1 is SGHRS and CDR2 YFSETQ. V dropped 5 bases and J dropped 0; count of bases not matched to a gene: 6. The CDR3 has 15 residues. CDR3 in amino acids: CASRDPGQGSYEQYF. CDR3 sequence (DNA): TGCGCCAGCAGAGACCCGGGACAGGGCTCCTACGAGCAGTACTTC.

The rearrangement uses TRBV7-2 and TRBJ2-6; TRBD2 matches 7 bases. In germline, CDR1 is SGHTA, CDR2 FQGNSA. With 5 bases clipped from V and 0 bases from J, the junction kept 10 bases outside the gene matches. The CDR3 runs 18 residues. DNA of the CDR3: TGTGCCAGCAGCCCTCGGCGGGGGAACAGCTCTGGGGCCAACGTCCTGACTTTC. This translates into CASSPRRGNSSGANVLTF.

The rearrangement uses TRBV4-2 and TRBJ2-1; 13 bases map to TRBD2. Per the germline V gene, CDR1 is LGHNA and CDR2 is YNFKEQ. The ends lost 4 bases at V and 5 bases at J; junction bases unmatched: 5. This CDR3 region has 16 residues. The CDR3 here is CASSRLGTSGNNEQFF. As DNA, the CDR3 is TGTGCCAGCAGCCGCCTCGGGACTAGCGGGAACAATGAGCAGTTCTTC.

The chain recombines TRBV28 with TRBJ2-5; TRBD1 might be the D (5 bases). The CDR3 totals 14 residues. The V end lost 3 bases, the J end lost 4 bases, and 12 bases lay between the germline ends. Per germline, CDR1 MDHEN and CDR2 SYDVKM. In nucleotides, the CDR3 is TGTGCCAGCAGTTTTGTAGGAACAGGAGAGACCCAGTACTTC. It yields the protein CASSFVGTGETQYF.

The rearrangement uses TRBV28 and TRBJ1-3; no firm D call. V was cut by 6 bases and J by 7 bases, with 7 bases left in between. Germline V gene lookup returns CDR1 MDHEN and CDR2 SYDVKM. The CDR3 runs 11 residues. The DNA for the CDR3 is TGTGCCAGCAGGGCCCTTAACACCATATATTTT. This codes for CASRALNTIYF.

This chain connects TRBV19 to TRBJ2-2; 8 positions match TRBD2. Germline trimming cut 2 bases from V and 6 bases from J; bases unmatched to any gene: 5. This CDR3 is built from 15 residues. Germline-derived CDR1 and CDR2 are LNHDA and SQIVND (reference sequence). CDR3 nucleotide sequence: TGTGCCAGTAGTATAAGGACTAGCATCTCCGGGGAGCTGTTTTTT. This translates into CASSIRTSISGELFF.

This chain joins TRBV11-3 and TRBJ2-5; D may be TRBD2 (6 bases). Trimming shortened V by 1 base and J by 5 bases, and 14 bases separated the two germline ends. Germline V lookup: CDR1 SGHNT, CDR2 YENEEA. The CDR3 length is 15 residues. The DNA of the CDR3 is TGTGCCAGCAGCTTAGGACTACTGGAGGGGGAGACCCAGTACTTC. This codes for CASSLGLLEGETQYF.

The V gene is TRBV10-3, the J gene TRBJ1-4, with D possibly matching TRBD1 (5 bases). The CDR3 is made up of 14 amino acids. V shed 4 bases and J shed 7 bases, with 13 bases lying between them. The germline V gene has CDR1 ENHRY and CDR2 SYGVKD. The CDR3 DNA reads as TGTGCCATCAGTGGTCGGCAGCAGGGTGAAAAACTGTTTTTT. It translates to CAISGRQQGEKLFF.

This clone was counted a single time. The J gene is TRBJ1-4, the V gene TRBV27; TRBD1 matches 7 bases. Germline values: CDR1 MNHEY, CDR2 SMNVEV (reference sequence). Trimming took 0 bases from V and 3 from J; bases not matched to a gene: 7. This CDR3 is 17 amino acids long. The CDR3 spells CASSLSPRQGPNEKLFF. The CDR3 DNA sequence: TGTGCCAGCAGTTTATCCCCGAGACAGGGTCCTAATGAAAAACTGTTTTTT.

This clone was found once. The chain combines TRBV6-4 with TRBJ2-7, with 10 bases that match TRBD2. Germline-derived CDR1 and CDR2 are MRHNA and SNTAGT. J was trimmed by 2 bases and V by 4 bases; bases with no gene match: 8. CDR3 size: 16 residues. The CDR3 DNA reads as TGTGCCAGCAGTGTCGAAGCGGGAGGGGGCACCTACGAGCAGTACTTC. This gives the protein CASSVEAGGGTYEQYF.

The rearrangement uses TRBV9 and TRBJ2-1; TRBD2 matches 11 bases. V gave up 4 bases and J gave up 6 bases; unmatched junction bases: 6. CDR1 and CDR2 from the germline V gene are SGDLS and YYNGEE. This CDR3 region has 15 residues. The CDR3 protein is CASSPWGLAVNEQFF. Here the CDR3 DNA reads TGTGCCAGCAGCCCCTGGGGACTAGCGGTCAATGAGCAGTTCTTC.

This clone was seen more than once but under ten times. The chain has TRBV27 and TRBJ2-3, with D possibly matching TRBD1 (5 bases). Per germline, CDR1 MNHEY and CDR2 SMNVEV (reference sequence). The germline V and J ends were trimmed by 4 bases and 0 bases, with 17 bases remaining between them. This CDR3 comprises 17 residues. The CDR3 DNA is TGTGCCAGCAGTTCCCCTTCGACAGCCACTAGCACAGATACGCAGTATTTT. Translation gives CASSSPSTATSTDTQYF.

A note on this clone: The junction differs from germline at one of its ends, possibly a read error. The chain uses TRBV6-1 and TRBJ2-7, with 7 bases matching TRBD2. CDR1 MNHNS and CDR2 SASEGT come from the germline V gene. The CDR3 consists of 15 residues. CDR3 region: CASREASGQPYEQYF. CDR3 in DNA: TGTGCCAGCAGAGAAGCTAGCGGCCAACCCTACGAGCAGTACTTC.

This sequence joins TRBV28 and TRBJ2-2, with D tentatively TRBD2 (6 bases). The CDR3 runs 18 residues. Germline CDR1 and CDR2: MDHEN and SYDVKM. The V and J ends lost 6 bases and 2 bases respectively, with 22 bases between them. In nucleotides, the CDR3 is TGTGCCAGCAGCCATGTACCCTGGCGGGACCGTAACACCGGGGAGCTGTTTTTT. Translated, it gives CASSHVPWRDRNTGELFF.

This clone appeared a few times. The chain uses TRBV5-5 and TRBJ2-7; 10 bases agree with TRBD1. This CDR3 region has 15 residues. Germline CDR1 reads SGHKS; CDR2 reads YYEKEE (reference sequence). With 1 base clipped from V and 4 bases from J, the junction kept 5 bases outside the gene matches. CDR3 protein: CASSLPGQGNYEQYF. The CDR3 region has the DNA TGTGCCAGCAGCTTGCCGGGACAGGGGAATTACGAGCAGTACTTC.

J is TRBJ1-4 and V is TRBV5-1; 8 bases map to TRBD1. The CDR3 consists of 15 residues. Germline-derived CDR1 and CDR2 are SGHRS and YFSETQ. The V segment lost 4 bases and the J segment 7 bases; nucleotides outside the gene matches: 9. For the CDR3, the DNA is TGCGCCAGCAGCCAATCCGGACAGGGTCGTGAAAAACTGTTTTTT. Its protein is CASSQSGQGREKLFF.

The chain is built from TRBV18 and TRBJ2-1, with 9 bases matching TRBD1. The CDR3 extends over 14 amino acids. V was clipped by 2 bases and J by 7 bases; unmatched bases: 3. The V gene's germline CDR1 is KGHSH and CDR2 LQKENI. CDR3 amino acids: CASSPVQGANEQFF. CDR3 in DNA: TGTGCCAGCTCACCAGTACAGGGGGCGAATGAGCAGTTCTTC.

J is TRBJ2-3 and V is TRBV10-1, with D maybe TRBD1 (6 bases). Germline V lookup: CDR1 WNHNN, CDR2 SYGVQD (reference sequence). The V and J ends lost 0 bases and 2 bases respectively, with 9 bases between them. The CDR3 covers 15 residues. The CDR3 here is CASSESYRDTDTQYF. CDR3 DNA: TGCGCCAGCAGTGAGTCCTACAGGGACACAGATACGCAGTATTTT.

The chain couples TRBV6-5 to TRBJ1-5; 7 nucleotides agree with TRBD1. CDR3 size: 13 residues. Germline V lookup: CDR1 MNHEY, CDR2 SVGAGI. Trimming took 6 bases from V and 4 from J; bases not matched to a gene: 3. The DNA of the CDR3 is TGTGCCAGCAGGACACAGGGGAATCAGCCCCAGCATTTT. Residues: CASRTQGNQPQHF.